The TCR beta chain under discussion was sequenced for a study of Ad26.COV2.S vaccination and SARS-CoV-2 variants. Across the study: Recipients of Ad26.COV2.S got it intramuscularly, once or twice 56 days apart.

As for this clone: Its cognate antigen is unknown.

Treatment indicated: about 20 received Ad26.COV2.S at low or high dose, single or two shots; about 5 received placebo; per-sample allocation not given. Sampling took place 63 days after the first vaccine or placebo injection. An adult donor aged 18-55 years was enrolled in Boston. General study findings and limits: Comparable non-spike TCR breadth was observed in vaccine and placebo recipients. It was vaccine recipients, not placebo recipients, who had the higher spike-specific TCR breadth.

The length of the CDR3 is 13 residues. The V and J ends lost 3 bases and 8 bases respectively, with 13 bases between them. Germline V CDR1 and CDR2: MNHNS, SASEGT. The table came from immunoSEQ multiplex PCR; TCRdb's copy has only in-frame clones and leaves some out. This sample has roughly 250,000 clones, with roughly 85% found just once. Material: peripheral blood, obtained in a trial of Ad26.COV2.S vaccine versus placebo. The receptor comes from a person between 18 and 65 years old who received the Ad26.COV2.S COVID-19 vaccine or a placebo. The J gene is TRBJ1-2, the V gene TRBV6-1; maybe TRBD1 (6 bases). CDR3 bases: TGTGCCAGCAGTGAGCGGGGGCCTTCGGGCTACACCTTC. Amino acids: CASSERGPSGYTF.